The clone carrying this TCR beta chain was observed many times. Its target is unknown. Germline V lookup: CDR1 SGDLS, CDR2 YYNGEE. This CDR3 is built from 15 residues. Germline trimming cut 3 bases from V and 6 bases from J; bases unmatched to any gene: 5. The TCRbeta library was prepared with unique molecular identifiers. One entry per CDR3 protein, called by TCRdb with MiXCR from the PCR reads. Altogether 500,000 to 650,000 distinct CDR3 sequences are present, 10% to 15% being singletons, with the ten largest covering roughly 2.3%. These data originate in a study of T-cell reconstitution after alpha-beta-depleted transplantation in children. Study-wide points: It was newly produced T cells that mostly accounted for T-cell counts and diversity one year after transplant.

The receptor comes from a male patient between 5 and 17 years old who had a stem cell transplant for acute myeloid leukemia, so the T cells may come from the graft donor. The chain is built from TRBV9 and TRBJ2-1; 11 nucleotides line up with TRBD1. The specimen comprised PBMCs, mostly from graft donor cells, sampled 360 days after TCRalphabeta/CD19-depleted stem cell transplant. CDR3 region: CASSEGQGVGNEQFF. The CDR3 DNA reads TGTGCCAGCAGCGAGGGACAGGGGGTCGGCAATGAGCAGTTCTTC. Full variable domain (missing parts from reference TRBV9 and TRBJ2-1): DSGVTQTPKHLITATGQRVTLRCSPRSGDLSVYWYQQSLDQGLQFLIQYYNGEERAKGNILERFSAQQFPDLHSELNLSSLELGDSALYFCASSEGQGVGNEQFFGPGTRLTVL.